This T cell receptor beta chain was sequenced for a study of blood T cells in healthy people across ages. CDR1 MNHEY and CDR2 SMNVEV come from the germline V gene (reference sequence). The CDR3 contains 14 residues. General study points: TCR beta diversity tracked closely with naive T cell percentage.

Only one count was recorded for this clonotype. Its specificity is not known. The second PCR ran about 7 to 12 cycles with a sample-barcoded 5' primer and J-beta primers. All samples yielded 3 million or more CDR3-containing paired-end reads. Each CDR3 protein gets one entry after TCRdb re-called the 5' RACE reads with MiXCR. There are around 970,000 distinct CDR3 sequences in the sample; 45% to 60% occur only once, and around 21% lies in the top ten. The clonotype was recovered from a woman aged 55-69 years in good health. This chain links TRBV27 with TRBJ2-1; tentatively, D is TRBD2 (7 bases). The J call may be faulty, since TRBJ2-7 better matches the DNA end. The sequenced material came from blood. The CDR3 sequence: CASSFGGAFNEQYF. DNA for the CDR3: TGTGCCAGCAGTTTTGGGGGGGCCTTCAATGAGCAGTACTTC.